Many counts were recorded for the clone carrying this TCR beta chain. What it binds is not known. TCRdb recomputed calls from the reads with MiXCR, one row per CDR3 protein. This sample carries just over 300,000 distinct CDR3 sequences, about a sixth of them seen once, and the ten largest clones take 12%. The record originates from a study of T cell repertoires in cytomegalovirus infection. Study findings and constraints: Public TCR beta family frequency separated CMV-and-HLA carriers, including in an independent cohort. Within the response measured ex vivo, HLA-C-restricted CMV-specific TCR beta clonotypes were dominant.

V lost 3 bases, J lost 0 bases, and 14 bases lay in between. Germline V gene sequence: CDR1 ENHRY, CDR2 SYGVKD. The CDR3 sequence is 16 residues long. The chain is built from TRBV10-3 and TRBJ1-1; D possibly corresponds to TRBD1 (6 bases). Sequencing was done on a sample of PBMCs. The receptor's source is a human donor in good health (CMV status not recorded). Some clones in this sample may be carry-over from other donors' samples. The CDR3 region is CAISDSNRAMNTEAFF. The CDR3 DNA sequence: TGTGCCATCAGTGATTCTAACAGGGCCATGAACACTGAAGCTTTCTTT.